The 18 T cell receptor beta chains in this list originate from one sample, sequenced in a study of cytomegalovirus exposure and HLA in healthy donors. PCR employed 60 Vbeta and 13 Jbeta primers. Here immunoSEQ multiplex PCR was the method, and the copy in TCRdb shows in-frame clones only, minus some. Found here are some 110,000 clones, around 64% of them singletons; the top ten hold 8% to 9.5%. Sequenced sample: PBMCs. Receptors were obtained from a man in his thirties or forties in good health and CMV-seropositive.

V is TRBV10-1 and J is TRBJ1-2, with D hard to call. Germline CDR1 is WNHNN and CDR2 is SYGVQD (reference sequence). The CDR3 covers 14 residues. V shed 3 bases and J shed 5 bases, with 13 bases lying between them. For the CDR3, the DNA is TGCGCCAGCAGTGATGATAATCGGGGATATGGCTACACCTTC. Its translation: CASSDDNRGYGYTF.

This clone was seen just once. This rearrangement joins TRBV5-5 to TRBJ2-7; 11 bases line up with TRBD1. The CDR3 extends over 16 amino acids. Trimming removed 1 base from V and 5 bases from J; junction bases left unmatched: 8. The germline V gene encodes CDR1 SGHKS and CDR2 YYEKEE (reference sequence). CDR3 in amino acids: CASSLIRTGGRDEQYF. As DNA, the CDR3 is TGTGCCAGCAGCTTGATTCGGACAGGGGGCAGAGACGAGCAGTACTTC.

The chain recombines TRBV10-3 with TRBJ2-1; 8 bases are a match to TRBD1. Germline trimming cut 10 bases from V and 7 bases from J; bases unmatched to any gene: 12. The CDR3 loop spans 14 amino acids. CDR1 ENHRY and CDR2 SYGVKD come from the germline V gene. DNA for the CDR3: TGTGCCACACAAAAGGACCAGGGGGCAAATGAGCAGTTCTTC. Translation gives CATQKDQGANEQFF.

CDR3 nucleotide sequence: TGTGCCTGGAGTGAGGGCAGGGGTATCTCCGAGCAGTACTTC. It specifies CAWSEGRGISEQYF. The genes are TRBV30 and TRBJ2-7; the D gene is possibly TRBD1 (6 bases). V was pared by 1 base and J by 6 bases, with 16 bases between. Per the germline V gene, CDR1 is GTSNPN and CDR2 is SVGIG (reference sequence). The CDR3 has 14 amino acids.

The J gene is TRBJ2-7, the V gene TRBV5-4; D is possibly TRBD1 (6 bases). V gave up 0 bases and J gave up 7 bases, with 20 bases separating them. In germline, CDR1 is SGHNT, CDR2 YYREEE (reference sequence). The CDR3 totals 16 residues. CDR3 residues: CASSLAAGASFGEQYF. Here the CDR3 DNA reads TGTGCCAGCAGCTTGGCCGCAGGGGCCAGTTTCGGTGAGCAGTACTTC.

The chain couples TRBV5-1 to TRBJ2-1, with TRBD2 matching over 8 bases. Germline V lookup: CDR1 SGHRS, CDR2 YFSETQ. This CDR3 region has 18 residues. Unmatched junction bases numbered 16, after V lost 0 bases and J lost 8 bases. The CDR3 region has the DNA TGCGCCAGCAGCTTGGCGGGCCAAAGCGGGAGTGAAGGCTATGAGCAGTTCTTC. This translates into CASSLAGQSGSEGYEQFF.

This clone turned up a few times. One junction end does not reproduce the germline sequence, and a read error may be involved. The chain couples TRBV30 to TRBJ1-2; 7 bases are shared with TRBD1. The germline V gene has CDR1 GTSNPN and CDR2 SVGIG (reference sequence). The CDR3 consists of 11 residues. The CDR3 sequence: CAWRWGTEGEF. The CDR3 DNA is TGTGCCTGGAGGTGGGGGACAGAGGGGGAGTTC.

This sequence joins TRBV30 and TRBJ2-5, with 8 positions matching TRBD2. Germline V gene data show CDR1 as GTSNPN and CDR2 as SVGIG (reference sequence). Trimming cost V 6 bases and J 7 bases; bases outside gene matches: 16. The CDR3 runs to 15 residues. The DNA for the CDR3 is TGTGCCTGCCCCTCAACTAGCGGCCCCCAGGCGACCCAGTACTTC. Encoded protein: CACPSTSGPQATQYF.

The rearrangement joins TRBV10-1 to TRBJ2-7; TRBD1 might be the D (5 bases). The V gene lost 7 bases and the J gene lost 2 bases, with 9 bases spanning the gap. CDR1 WNHNN and CDR2 SYGVQD come from the germline V gene (reference sequence). The CDR3 loop spans 12 amino acids. CDR3 protein: CASKGETYEQYF. The CDR3 DNA sequence: TGCGCCAGCAAAGGGGAAACCTACGAGCAGTACTTC.

This chain connects TRBV6-1 to TRBJ1-5, with D perhaps matching TRBD1 (6 bases). V was pared by 3 bases and J by 3 bases, with 12 bases between. Germline CDR1 reads MNHNS; CDR2 reads SASEGT. The CDR3 totals 15 residues. CDR3 DNA: TGTGCCAGCAGTGATGGGGGCGGTAACAATCAGCCCCAGCATTTT. As protein: CASSDGGGNNQPQHF.

This clone was observed a handful of times. This chain joins TRBV19 and TRBJ1-2; TRBD1 matches 9 bases. Germline CDR1 and CDR2: LNHDA and SQIVND (reference sequence). The CDR3 totals 13 residues. V trimming: 8 bases; J trimming: 3 bases; junction bases outside the gene matches: 4. CDR3 in amino acids: CASGTGLYYGYTF. Written as DNA, the CDR3 is TGTGCCAGTGGGACAGGGCTCTACTATGGCTACACCTTC.

The chain has TRBV6-6 and TRBJ1-2, with TRBD1 matching 7 bases. The germline CDR1 and CDR2 sequences are MNHNY and SVGAGI (reference sequence). Trimming took 6 bases from V and 7 from J; bases not matched to a gene: 8. The CDR3 totals 13 residues. The DNA of the CDR3 is TGTGCCAGCAGCGCAAACCGGGACAGTGGCTACACCTTC. This gives the protein CASSANRDSGYTF.

This chain links TRBV4-3 with TRBJ2-2; 13 bases map to TRBD2. This CDR3 is 16 amino acids long. Looked up from germline, CDR1 is LGHNA and CDR2 is YSLEER. V shed 4 bases and J 7 bases; nucleotides not matched to a gene: 6. This CDR3 is CASSRLAGGFSGELFF. DNA for the CDR3: TGCGCCAGCAGCCGACTAGCGGGGGGTTTCAGCGGGGAGCTGTTTTTT.

This clone was seen a few times. J is TRBJ2-1 and V is TRBV5-1, with 10 bases aligning to TRBD2. Looked up from germline, CDR1 is SGHRS and CDR2 is YFSETQ. The CDR3 consists of 22 residues. Trimming cost V 0 bases and J 7 bases; bases outside gene matches: 25. The CDR3 spells CASSLGPGGWELAGPVVNEQFF. The CDR3 DNA sequence: TGCGCCAGCAGCTTGGGCCCGGGGGGTTGGGAACTAGCGGGGCCTGTTGTGAATGAGCAGTTCTTC.

The chain couples TRBV7-3 to TRBJ2-1, with a possible D match to TRBD1 (5 bases). The V and J ends lost 5 bases and 6 bases respectively, with 17 bases between them. Germline V lookup: CDR1 SGHTA, CDR2 FQGTGA. This CDR3 has 15 amino acids. In DNA form, the CDR3 reads TGTGCCAGCAGCCCCGGTGGGGCCTGGGGCAATGAGCAGTTCTTC. This gives the protein CASSPGGAWGNEQFF.

The gene calls are TRBV18 and TRBJ2-5; D is unclear. The V end lost 5 bases, the J end lost 1 base, and 11 bases lay between the germline ends. The CDR3 runs to 14 residues. The germline V gene has CDR1 KGHSH and CDR2 LQKENI. The CDR3 is CASSEDSIQETQYF. For the CDR3, the DNA is TGTGCCAGCTCAGAGGATTCTATCCAAGAGACCCAGTACTTC.

The chain uses TRBV27 and TRBJ1-5; 7 bases match TRBD1. Trimming removed 5 bases from V and 6 bases from J; junction bases left unmatched: 4. There are 13 residues in the CDR3. Germline CDR1 is MNHEY and CDR2 is SMNVEV (reference sequence). The CDR3 nucleotides are TGTGCCAGCAGTGGACAGGCCCCTCAGCCCCAGCATTTT. This codes for CASSGQAPQPQHF.

The CDR3 region has the DNA TGCAGCGTCGAGGGACTAGCGGGAGTGGTAGATACGCAGTATTTT. Its translation is CSVEGLAGVVDTQYF. V and J are TRBV29-1 and TRBJ2-3; 14 bases align to TRBD2. Per germline, CDR1 SQVTM and CDR2 ANQGSEA. CDR3 length: 15 amino acids. V lost 6 bases, J lost 5 bases, and 7 bases stayed unmatched.